These 27 T cell receptor beta chains came from one sample sequenced in a study of Siglec-9 on CD8 T cells in melanoma (dated by TCRdb to the late 2010s). Receptors were amplified or captured by the immunoSEQ multiplex PCR assay. The clones in this table, taken by TCRdb from immuneACCESS, are in-frame only. Not every clone is retained; where verified, under half of the shortfall comes from an unresolved V gene, and the cause of the rest is unknown. Here the sample has more than 25,000 clones; about 80% occur a single time. In total, the top ten clones hold approximately 5% of the sample. Sequenced material: Siglec-9- CD8+ T cells sorted from blood. The sample's cell subset or site label, in plain terms: CD8 T cells lacking Siglec-9. Every receptor here comes from a human donor in good health.

This chain joins TRBV28 and TRBJ1-5; D possibly corresponds to TRBD1 (5 bases). This CDR3 has 14 amino acids. The V end was cut by 5 bases, the J end by 5 bases, with 13 bases between. Germline lookup yields CDR1 MDHEN and CDR2 SYDVKM. The CDR3, as DNA: TGTGCCAGCAGTAACCCTCAGGGATATCAGCCCCAGCATTTT. Its translation: CASSNPQGYQPQHF.

The rearrangement joins TRBV19 to TRBJ1-1, with a tentative D call TRBD1 (6 bases). CDR1 is LNHDA, CDR2 SQIVND, per germline (reference sequence). The V end was cut by 4 bases, the J end by 1 base, with 10 bases between. The CDR3 has 14 amino acids. CDR3 in DNA: TGTGCCAGTAGTAGGAGGACAGCGAACACTGAAGCTTTCTTT. It encodes CASSRRTANTEAFF. Supplemented by reference TRBV19 and TRBJ1-1, the full variable domain reads DGGITQSPKYLFRKEGQNVTLSCEQNLNHDAMYWYRQDPGQGLRLIYYSQIVNDFQKGDIAEGYSVSREKKESFPLTVTSAQKNPTAFYLCASSRRTANTEAFFGQGTRLTVV.

Only one count was recorded for this clone. The genes are TRBV28 and TRBJ2-6, with no clear D. This CDR3 is built from 16 residues. Between the trimmed V and J ends, which lost 4 bases and 0 bases, there was a span of 10 bases. CDR1 is MDHEN, CDR2 SYDVKM, per germline. CDR3 DNA sequence: TGTGCCAGCAGTTCAGAACACCTCTCTGGGGCCAACGTCCTGACTTTC. It translates to CASSSEHLSGANVLTF.

This clone came up a few times. This chain connects TRBV6-1 to TRBJ2-2, with 8 positions matching TRBD1. There are 14 residues in the CDR3. The germline gives CDR1 MNHNS, CDR2 SASEGT. Trimming removed 4 bases from V and 9 bases from J; junction bases left unmatched: 7. CDR3 residues: CASSGGQANRELFF. CDR3 DNA: TGTGCCAGCAGTGGGGGACAGGCGAACCGGGAGCTGTTTTTT.

This clone was counted a single time. The chain joins TRBV29-1 to TRBJ2-5; D is unclear. The germline V gene encodes CDR1 SQVTM and CDR2 ANQGSEA. The V and J ends lost 4 bases and 0 bases respectively, with 9 bases between them. The CDR3 is 13 residues long. The CDR3 is CSVGAENQETQYF. The CDR3 DNA reads as TGCAGCGTTGGAGCCGAAAACCAAGAGACCCAGTACTTC.

The genes are TRBV19 and TRBJ2-1, with 10 bases lining up with TRBD1. V shed 2 bases and J 3 bases; nucleotides not matched to a gene: 7. The CDR3 sequence is 17 residues long. The germline gives CDR1 LNHDA, CDR2 SQIVND (reference sequence). In DNA, the CDR3 is TGTGCCAGTAGTATACCGGGACAGGGGCCTTTCTACAATGAGCAGTTCTTC. It specifies CASSIPGQGPFYNEQFF.

The DNA of the CDR3 is TGCGCCAGCAGCCTAGCGGGGGAGAACACCGGGGAGCTGTTTTTT. This encodes CASSLAGENTGELFF. The V gene is TRBV4-1, the J gene TRBJ2-2, with TRBD2 matching 9 bases. V shed 4 bases, J shed 1 base, and the junction held 1 base outside the gene matches. Germline assignment: CDR1 MGHRA and CDR2 YSYEKL. The CDR3 has 15 residues.

The J gene is TRBJ1-1, the V gene TRBV27; weak D call: TRBD1 (5 bases). The germline V and J ends were trimmed by 2 bases and 6 bases, with 13 bases remaining between them. Germline values: CDR1 MNHEY, CDR2 SMNVEV (reference sequence). CDR3 length: 14 amino acids. CDR3 loop: CASSLPGRDAEAFF. CDR3 DNA: TGTGCCAGCAGTTTACCAGGGAGGGACGCTGAAGCTTTCTTT.

This clone was seen once. Other DNA sequences in the same sample also yield this CDR3. This sequence joins TRBV7-2 and TRBJ2-1; 8 bases line up with TRBD2. CDR1 and CDR2 (germline): SGHTA, FQGNSA. This CDR3 has 15 residues. V was clipped by 2 bases and J by 2 bases; unmatched bases: 2. The CDR3 DNA sequence: TGTGCCAGCAGCTTAACTAGCGGCCCCTACAATGAGCAGTTCTTC. This gives the protein CASSLTSGPYNEQFF.

The chain's CDR3 is CASSSPGRGHSDNSPLHF. CDR3 bases: TGTGCCAGCAGCTCCCCGGGAAGGGGGCATTCCGATAATTCACCCCTCCACTTT. This rearrangement joins TRBV7-8 to TRBJ1-6; 7 positions match TRBD1. The CDR3 extends over 18 amino acids. Trimming cost V 4 bases and J 5 bases; bases outside gene matches: 14. The V gene's germline CDR1 is SGHVS and CDR2 FQNEAQ. The whole variable domain, remainder taken from reference TRBV7-8 and TRBJ1-6, is GAGVSQSPRYKVAKRGQDVALRCDPISGHVSLFWYQQALGQGPEFLTYFQNEAQLDKSGLPSDRFFAERPEGSVSTLKIQRTQQEDSAVYLCASSSPGRGHSDNSPLHFGNGTRLTVT.

This clone was seen only a few times. The genes are TRBV6-1 and TRBJ2-1; a possible D gene is TRBD2 (6 bases). This CDR3 contains 14 residues. Trimming left V 1 base short and J 9 bases short, with 13 bases between. Germline V gene lookup returns CDR1 MNHNS and CDR2 SASEGT. For the CDR3, the DNA is TGTGCCAGCAGTGAAGTACTAGCCGTGGGTGAGCAGTTCTTC. It translates to CASSEVLAVGEQFF.

This chain links TRBV4-1 with TRBJ2-1; D unclear. The CDR3 runs to 15 residues. V lost 1 base and J 9 bases, leaving 16 bases between the germline ends. Germline V gives CDR1 MGHRA, CDR2 YSYEKL. In nucleotides, the CDR3 is TGCGCCAGCAGCCAAGGGGGTGGGGAAAGAGGTGAGCAGTTCTTC. This encodes CASSQGGGERGEQFF.

This clone has a single count. The chain couples TRBV10-3 to TRBJ2-1; TRBD2 matches 10 bases. The CDR3 is made up of 14 amino acids. The junction had 3 bases not matched to a gene; V was cut back by 6 bases and J by 4 bases. In germline, CDR1 is ENHRY, CDR2 SYGVKD. CDR3: CAISASGGYNEQFF. The CDR3 DNA reads TGTGCCATCAGCGCTAGCGGGGGATACAATGAGCAGTTCTTC.

The V call is TRBV29-1, the J call TRBJ2-2; no clear D. Germline V lookup: CDR1 SQVTM, CDR2 ANQGSEA. This CDR3 spans 14 amino acids. Trimming removed 3 bases from V and 1 base from J, with 9 bases in between. The DNA for the CDR3 is TGCAGCGTTGACTTCACGGGGAACACCGGGGAGCTGTTTTTT. This encodes CSVDFTGNTGELFF.

The chain links TRBV5-1 to TRBJ2-7; 9 bases map to TRBD1. The CDR3 has 16 amino acids. The V gene end was trimmed by 3 bases and the J gene end by 7 bases; junction bases not matched to a gene: 14. Germline values: CDR1 SGHRS, CDR2 YFSETQ. The CDR3: CASSWLPGQGGWEQYF. As DNA, the CDR3 is TGCGCCAGCAGCTGGCTCCCGGGACAGGGAGGTTGGGAGCAGTACTTC.

The rearrangement joins TRBV29-1 to TRBJ2-5; D gene unclear. The CDR3 is 13 amino acids. The ends were cut back, 7 bases at V and 3 bases at J, with 15 bases in the middle. Germline V lookup: CDR1 SQVTM, CDR2 ANQGSEA. The CDR3 region has the DNA TGCAGCGCCTCAGGAAAAGGGAAAGAGACCCAGTACTTC. Its translation is CSASGKGKETQYF.

The chain recombines TRBV13 with TRBJ2-7, with TRBD2 identical over 13 bases. This CDR3 comprises 21 residues. The junction had 18 bases not matched to a gene; V was cut back by 4 bases and J by 0 bases. Germline CDR1 and CDR2: PRHDT and FYEKMQ (reference sequence). This CDR3 reads CASSSGLAGDQRYQSSYEQYF. CDR3 bases: TGTGCCAGCAGCTCCGGACTAGCGGGAGATCAAAGGTACCAGAGCTCCTACGAGCAGTACTTC.

In its sample, this clone was seen once. The chain recombines TRBV6-6 with TRBJ1-2; the D is unclear. V was clipped by 2 bases and J by 4 bases, with 11 bases between them. Germline values: CDR1 MNHNY, CDR2 SVGAGI (reference sequence). The CDR3 has 14 residues. The CDR3 loop is CASSYPGGPYGYTF. In nucleotides, the CDR3 is TGTGCCAGCAGTTACCCCGGAGGCCCCTATGGCTACACCTTC.

The V and J genes are TRBV4-1 and TRBJ2-3; D possibly matches TRBD1 or TRBD2 (5 bases each). Trimming took off 4 bases at V and 4 bases at J, with 9 bases between the two ends. Germline loops: CDR1 MGHRA, CDR2 YSYEKL. This CDR3 is built from 13 residues. The CDR3, as DNA: TGCGCCAGCAGCCCCGGGGCCCCAGATACGCAGTATTTT. Protein sequence: CASSPGAPDTQYF.

The sample holds a few counts of this clone. The chain uses TRBV5-1 and TRBJ1-1; the D gene is possibly TRBD1 (5 bases). The CDR3 runs to 13 residues. V was clipped by 4 bases and J by 7 bases, with 14 bases between them. CDR1 is SGHRS, CDR2 YFSETQ, per germline. For the CDR3, the DNA is TGCGCCAGCAGCCCCTGGGGGACCGATGAAGCTTTCTTT. Its translation: CASSPWGTDEAFF.

The chain has TRBV19 and TRBJ2-1; D is undetermined. With 3 bases removed from V and 7 bases from J, the gap between germline ends came to 13 bases. Germline V CDR1 and CDR2: LNHDA, SQIVND (reference sequence). The CDR3 has 14 residues. The CDR3 coding sequence is TGTGCCAGTAGTATTAGGTCGACGGAGAATGAGCAGTTCTTC. It encodes CASSIRSTENEQFF.

The chain is built from TRBV27 and TRBJ2-3; weak D call: TRBD1 (6 bases). Germline assignment: CDR1 MNHEY and CDR2 SMNVEV (reference sequence). V lost 3 bases and J lost 2, with 15 bases in between. This CDR3 spans 16 amino acids. The CDR3 spells CASSFHVQGTTDTQYF. The DNA of the CDR3 is TGTGCCAGCAGTTTCCACGTACAGGGTACCACAGATACGCAGTATTTT.

The chain recombines TRBV19 with TRBJ2-6; D not certain. The CDR3 contains 14 residues. V was pared by 0 bases and J by 0 bases, with 0 bases between. Germline assignment: CDR1 LNHDA and CDR2 SQIVND (reference sequence). CDR3 nucleotide sequence: TGTGCCAGTAGTATAGACTCTGGGGCCAACGTCCTGACTTTC. The encoded protein is CASSIDSGANVLTF.

V usage is TRBV6-1 and J usage is TRBJ2-7, with a tentative D call TRBD1 (9 bases). V lost 8 bases and J lost 5, with 22 bases in between. This CDR3 is built from 15 residues. Germline V gene sequence: CDR1 MNHNS, CDR2 SASEGT. The CDR3 sequence: CASREGQGVLDEQYV. CDR3 nucleotide sequence: TGTGCCAGCCGGGAGGGACAGGGAGTCTTGGACGAGCAGTACGTC.

This chain joins TRBV28 and TRBJ2-1, with 8 bases aligning to TRBD2. The CDR3 runs 15 residues. In germline, CDR1 is MDHEN, CDR2 SYDVKM. Trimming cost V 6 bases and J 6 bases; bases outside gene matches: 10. CDR3 amino acids: CASRFPGGPLNEQFF. CDR3 nucleotides: TGTGCCAGCAGGTTCCCGGGGGGGCCCCTCAATGAGCAGTTCTTC.

The genes are TRBV9 and TRBJ1-6; D perhaps matches TRBD1 (6 bases). V gave up 3 bases and J gave up 1 base, with 14 bases separating them. CDR3 length: 17 amino acids. Germline V gene sequence: CDR1 SGDLS, CDR2 YYNGEE. The CDR3 DNA follows: TGTGCCAGCAGCGCAGCCTCGGGGGCTTCCTATAATTCACCCCTCCACTTT. Encoded protein: CASSAASGASYNSPLHF.

The chain links TRBV27 to TRBJ1-2; D not resolved. V shed 5 bases and J shed 0 bases, with 10 bases lying between them. The germline gives CDR1 MNHEY, CDR2 SMNVEV (reference sequence). CDR3 length: 14 residues. CDR3 protein: CASSPGRTNYGYTF. The CDR3 nucleotides are TGTGCCAGCAGTCCCGGACGGACTAACTATGGCTACACCTTC.